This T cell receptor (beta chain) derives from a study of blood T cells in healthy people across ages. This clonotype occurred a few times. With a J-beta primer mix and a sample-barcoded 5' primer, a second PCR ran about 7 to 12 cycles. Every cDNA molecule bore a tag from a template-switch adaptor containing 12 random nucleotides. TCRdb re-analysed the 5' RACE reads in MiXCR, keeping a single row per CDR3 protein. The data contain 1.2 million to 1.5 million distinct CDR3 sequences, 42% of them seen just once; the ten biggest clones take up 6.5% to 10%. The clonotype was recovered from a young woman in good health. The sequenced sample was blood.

CDR3 loop: CASSSPRDRVGYEQYF. In DNA, the CDR3 is TGTGCCAGCAGCTCACCCCGGGACAGGGTCGGCTACGAGCAGTACTTC. The chain couples TRBV11-1 to TRBJ2-7, with 9 bases aligning to TRBD1. Looked up from germline, CDR1 is SGHAT and CDR2 is FQDESV (reference sequence). The CDR3 runs to 16 residues. V shed 4 bases and J 3 bases; nucleotides not matched to a gene: 10.